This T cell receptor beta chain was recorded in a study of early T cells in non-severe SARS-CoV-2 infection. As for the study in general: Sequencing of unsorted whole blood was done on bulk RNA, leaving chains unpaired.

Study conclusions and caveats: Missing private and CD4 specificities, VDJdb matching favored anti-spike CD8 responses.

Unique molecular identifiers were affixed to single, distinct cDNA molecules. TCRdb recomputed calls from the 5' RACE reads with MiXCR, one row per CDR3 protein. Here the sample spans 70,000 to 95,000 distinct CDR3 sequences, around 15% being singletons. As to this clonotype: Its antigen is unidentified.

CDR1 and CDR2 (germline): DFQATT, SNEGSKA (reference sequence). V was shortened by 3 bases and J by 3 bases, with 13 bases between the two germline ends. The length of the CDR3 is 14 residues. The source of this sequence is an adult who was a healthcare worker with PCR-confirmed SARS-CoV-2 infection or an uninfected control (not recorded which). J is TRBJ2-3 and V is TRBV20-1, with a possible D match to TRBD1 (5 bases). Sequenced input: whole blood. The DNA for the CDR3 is TGCAGTGCTAGCAGGGCCTTAAGGACAGATACGCAGTATTTT. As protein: CSASRALRTDTQYF.